Detailed here is one T cell receptor (beta chain). This clonotype has just a few counts. The specificity of this receptor is unknown. No much larger clone is present one base from it, and per-base qualities are unavailable. Total RNA was isolated from unfractionated whole blood collected in Tempus Blood RNA tubes. Between the V and J ends, shortened by 4 bases and 4 bases respectively, the junction contains 10 bases. Including cysteine and phenylalanine, the CDR3 has 14 amino acids. Here the CDR3 DNA is all that survives: 42 bases in frame from base 1. During library preparation, unique molecular identifiers were attached to individual cDNA molecules so that TCRs could be counted in a quantitative, reproducible way. The original methods were these. A median of about 87,000 TCRs per sample was observed, with a range of about 23,224 to 690,600. The Decombinator software suite was used to annotate the V, J and CDR3 of the TCR reads. To make PS versus PT1 abundance plots, every sample was subsampled to the same number of TCRs (28,000). TCRs were defined as expanded if absent before sensitization and observed at least eight times at the 2-week time point. Using fastp at Q25 and MiXCR, TCRdb reprocessed the public reads and kept productive beta chains. All rows with the same CDR3 protein become a single entry with the most common DNA and genes. These V and J calls are TCRdb output, not the study's own analysis. In all, the sample holds a few hundred distinct CDR3 sequences, and roughly 40% of those were seen once. The ten largest clones represent roughly 74% of the sample.

The data originate from a study of human T cells and chemical hapten exposure listed by TCRdb under 2021. In terms of the full investigation: Libraries were combined into a pool for sequencing, and differences in TCR yield between samples came mainly from small differences in library volumes within the pool. The study tracked peripheral blood TCR repertoire changes in vivo during primary and secondary sensitization to the hapten diphenylcyclopropenone (DPC) in alopecia patients. Each blood RNA sample was used to sequence both TCR alpha and TCR beta chains. Broader findings and caveats from the paper: After repeated subsampling, the strength of the expansion versus patch-test correlation and the threshold at which it became significant changed. DPC sensitization did not change how many TCRs were above 1 in 1000 frequency, and no evidence was found of alterations in global repertoire structure.

Recombination linked TRBV23-1 to TRBJ2-2, with the identity of the D gene unclear. TRBV23-1 qualifies as an ORF whose function is uncertain. The sequencing input was whole blood. The receptor's source is a human donor who had alopecia or was a healthy volunteer (not recorded which). Some clones in this sample may be carry-over from other donors' samples. This table probably holds off-target reads from a library built for another chain. The CDR3 region: CASSLMDGTGELFF. The nucleotides are TGCGCCAGCAGTCTTATGGACGGCACCGGGGAGCTGTTTTTT.